A single sample gave rise to the 20 T cell receptor beta chains below, sequenced in a study of CD8+CD57+ T cells in acquired aplastic anemia. Genomic DNA served as template for TCR beta VDJ and CDR3 profiling. TCRdb redid the calling of the reads with MiXCR, one entry per CDR3 protein. This table has a few hundred thousand distinct CDR3 sequences, under 65% appearing once. The sequencing sample was made of sorted CD4+, CD8+, or CD8+CD57+ T cells (not recorded which) from PBMCs. The receptors derive from a human donor in good health.

As to this clonotype: Relative to the germline gene, one junction end is altered; a read error may explain this. The chain couples TRBV5-1 to TRBJ2-7, with a weak D call TRBD1 (5 bases). The CDR3 is made up of 13 amino acids. CDR1 and CDR2 (germline): SGHRS, YFSETQ. The CDR3 sequence: CASSLVSRVEQYF. DNA for the CDR3: TGTGCCAGCAGCTTGGTTTCCAGGGTCGAGCAGTACTTC.

The V and J genes are TRBV24-1 and TRBJ2-3; TRBD2 might be the D (5 bases). Germline CDR1 reads KGHDR; CDR2 reads SFDVKD. The CDR3 consists of 14 residues. V lost 3 bases, J lost 14 bases, and 20 bases lay in between. CDR3 coding DNA: TGTGCCACCAGTGATGACCCCCTGGGAGCAGAGCTGTATTTT. This encodes CATSDDPLGAELYF.

This clonotype has ten or more counts. The chain uses TRBV7-9 and TRBJ2-5; D is possibly TRBD1 (6 bases). The CDR3 is 13 residues long. V lost 5 bases and J lost 3, with 10 bases in between. The germline CDR1 and CDR2 sequences are SEHNR and FQNEAQ (reference sequence). The CDR3, as DNA: TGTGCCAGCAGCATTAGGACAGAAGAGACCCAGTACTTC. The encoded protein is CASSIRTEETQYF.

The table lists this clonotype with many counts. The CDR3 nucleotides read TGTGCCAGCAGCCCGATCCCCCCTGGTGTAGATACGCAGTATTTT. Its translation: CASSPIPPGVDTQYF. The V call is TRBV7-9, the J call TRBJ2-3; D gene uncertain. Trimming left V 5 bases short and J 5 bases short, with 17 bases between. The CDR3 spans 15 residues. Germline-derived CDR1 and CDR2 are SEHNR and FQNEAQ (reference sequence). Full variable domain (rest looked up from reference TRBV7-9 and TRBJ2-3): DTGVSQNPRHKITKRGQNVTFRCDPISEHNRLYWYRQTLGQGPEFLTYFQNEAQLEKSRLLSDRFSAERPKGSFSTLEIQRTEQGDSAMYLCASSPIPPGVDTQYFGPGTRLTVL.

The chain employs TRBV7-2 and TRBJ2-3, with TRBD2 matching 12 bases. Germline assignment: CDR1 SGHTA and CDR2 FQGNSA. The CDR3 spans 15 residues. The J segment lost 4 bases and the V segment lost 9 bases, leaving 8 bases of the junction unmatched. The CDR3 loop is CASIKTSGGADTQYF. The CDR3 nucleotides read TGTGCCAGTATTAAGACTAGCGGGGGAGCAGATACGCAGTATTTT.

This clonotype was picked up many times. V gene TRBV27 combines with J gene TRBJ1-1, with a weak D call TRBD1 (5 bases). The CDR3 runs to 11 residues. V was cut by 5 bases and J by 11 bases, with 12 bases left in between. Germline CDR1 reads MNHEY; CDR2 reads SMNVEV (reference sequence). The CDR3 reads CASSGTGVAFF. DNA of the CDR3: TGTGCCAGCAGTGGTACGGGGGTGGCTTTCTTT.

The chain has TRBV27 and TRBJ1-5; 8 nucleotides align to TRBD1. This CDR3 comprises 13 residues. Germline CDR1 MNHEY, CDR2 SMNVEV (reference sequence). The J segment lost 6 bases and the V segment lost 8 bases, leaving 6 bases of the junction unmatched. In DNA, the CDR3 is TGTGCCAGCGGATTAGACAGGGGTCAGCCCCAGCATTTT. Its protein product is CASGLDRGQPQHF.

A remark on this clonotype: The CDR3 end shows no conserved phenylalanine or tryptophan, and so a read error is likely. No DNA is shown, since the ends of the CDR3 on it are uncertain; the CDR3 is the one TCRdb lists. The chain recombines TRBV5-4 with TRBJ2-1. Germline assignment: CDR1 SGHNT and CDR2 YYREEE (reference sequence). The CDR3 is 15 amino acids in total, end residues counted. The CDR3: CASSLWESSYNEPLC.

The J gene is TRBJ2-7, the V gene TRBV7-4; the D gene is possibly TRBD1 (6 bases). With 2 bases removed from V and 4 bases from J, the gap between germline ends came to 18 bases. The CDR3 extends over 16 amino acids. Per germline, CDR1 SGHVT and CDR2 SQSDAQ. CDR3 protein: CASSLLGHLHFYEQYF. CDR3 sequence (DNA): TGTGCCAGCAGCTTATTGGGACATCTCCATTTTTACGAGCAGTACTTC.

Regarding this clonotype: One base away lies a much larger clone, so this may be a sequencing read error. This chain uses TRBV6-5 with TRBJ2-2; D unresolved. CDR3 length: 14 amino acids. V was pared by 0 bases and J by 3 bases, with 5 bases between. Per the germline V gene, CDR1 is MNHEY and CDR2 is SVGAGI. CDR3 DNA sequence: TGTGCCAGCAGTTACTCGGGCGACACCGGGGAGCTGTTTTTT. Residues: CASSYSGDTGELFF.

The gene calls are TRBV4-3 and TRBJ2-1; D not resolved. Germline V lookup: CDR1 LGHNA, CDR2 YSLEER. V was pared by 4 bases and J by 0 bases, with 13 bases between. The CDR3 covers 16 residues. The CDR3 is CASSPRPASSYNEQFF. DNA of the CDR3: TGCGCCAGCAGCCCCAGACCAGCGAGCTCCTACAATGAGCAGTTCTTC.

The V and J genes are TRBV7-3 and TRBJ1-6; TRBD1 matches at 8 bases. V was pared by 3 bases and J by 7 bases, with 8 bases of the junction left unmatched. CDR1 and CDR2 from the germline V gene are SGHTA and FQGTGA. The CDR3 runs 16 residues. CDR3 bases: TGTGCCAGCAGCTTGGGAACGGACAGGGTAAATTCACCCCTCCACTTT. Its translation is CASSLGTDRVNSPLHF.

The V call is TRBV4-1, the J call TRBJ1-3, with 8 bases aligning to TRBD1. CDR1 and CDR2 from the germline V gene are MGHRA and YSYEKL. V dropped 1 base and J dropped 1; count of bases not matched to a gene: 6. The CDR3 runs 17 residues. The CDR3 loop is CASSQVAGGESGNTIYF. The CDR3 DNA follows: TGCGCCAGCAGCCAAGTCGCAGGGGGCGAGTCTGGAAACACCATATATTTT.

This clonotype has a handful of counts. This chain uses TRBV7-8 with TRBJ2-7, with unresolved D. Between the trimmed V and J ends, which lost 2 bases and 4 bases, there was a span of 9 bases. CDR1 is SGHVS, CDR2 FQNEAQ, per germline. The CDR3 is 13 residues long. CDR3 sequence reads: CASSLYLTYEQYF. The CDR3 DNA sequence: TGTGCCAGCAGCTTATACTTGACGTACGAGCAGTACTTC.

V gene TRBV2 combines with J gene TRBJ2-3; 10 nucleotides agree with TRBD2. CDR3 length: 14 amino acids. J was trimmed by 6 bases and V by 6 bases; bases with no gene match: 6. Germline lookup yields CDR1 SNHLY and CDR2 FYNNEI. CDR3 coding DNA: TGTGCCAGCAGCTTACTAGCGGGACGGGATACGCAGTATTTT. As protein: CASSLLAGRDTQYF.

The rearrangement joins TRBV19 to TRBJ2-7; D possibly corresponds to TRBD1 (6 bases). The CDR3 covers 13 residues. V lost 3 bases, J lost 4 bases, and 10 bases lay in between. Germline assignment: CDR1 LNHDA and CDR2 SQIVND (reference sequence). Here the CDR3 reads CASSIGTPYEQYF. DNA for the CDR3: TGTGCCAGTAGTATCGGGACACCTTACGAGCAGTACTTC.

The chain uses TRBV10-3 and TRBJ1-4; possibly TRBD1 for D (5 bases). The CDR3 loop spans 15 amino acids. Germline V gene data show CDR1 as ENHRY and CDR2 as SYGVKD. Between the trimmed V and J ends, which lost 2 bases and 3 bases, there was a span of 10 bases. CDR3 residues: CAISEKVGANEKLFF. The CDR3 nucleotides are TGTGCCATCAGTGAGAAGGTGGGGGCTAATGAAAAACTGTTTTTT.

The sample holds many counts of this clonotype. The V gene is TRBV7-8, the J gene TRBJ2-1, with 9 bases that match TRBD2. CDR3 length: 17 residues. J gave up 0 bases and V 1 base, and 4 bases lay outside the gene matches. Germline loops: CDR1 SGHVS, CDR2 FQNEAQ. The CDR3 sequence: CASSLVAGESSYNEQFF. CDR3 DNA: TGTGCCAGCAGCTTAGTAGCGGGGGAGAGCTCCTACAATGAGCAGTTCTTC.

This clonotype was picked up many times. The gene calls are TRBV15 and TRBJ2-7; no clear D gene. The CDR3 loop spans 15 amino acids. V lost 4 bases and J lost 0, with 13 bases in between. In germline, CDR1 is LNHNV, CDR2 YYDKDF (reference sequence). As DNA, the CDR3 is TGTGCCACCAGCATCAGATCGAGTCCCTCCTACGAGCAGTACTTC. Translation gives CATSIRSSPSYEQYF.

The genes are TRBV20-1 and TRBJ2-1; D ambiguous. The CDR3 length is 13 residues. Trimming removed 0 bases at V and 7 bases at J, with 10 bases between. Germline CDR1 reads DFQATT; CDR2 reads SNEGSKA (reference sequence). The CDR3 DNA reads as TGCAGTGCTAGAGATATGCTTGGGAATGAGCAGTTCTTC. Protein sequence: CSARDMLGNEQFF.